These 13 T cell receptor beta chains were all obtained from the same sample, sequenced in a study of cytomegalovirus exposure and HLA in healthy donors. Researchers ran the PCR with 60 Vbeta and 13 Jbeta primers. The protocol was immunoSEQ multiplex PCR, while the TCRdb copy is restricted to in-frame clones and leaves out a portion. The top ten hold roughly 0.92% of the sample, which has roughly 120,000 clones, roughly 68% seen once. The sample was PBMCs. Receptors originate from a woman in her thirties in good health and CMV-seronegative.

The CDR3 nucleotides are TGCAGCGTTGTAGGGGACAGTTTCAATGAGTGGCAGTTCTTC. It codes for CSVVGDSFNEWQFF. This chain links TRBV29-1 with TRBJ2-1; 7 positions agree with TRBD1. Germline CDR1 reads SQVTM; CDR2 reads ANQGSEA. V lost 4 bases and J lost 12; bases outside the gene matches: 15. The CDR3 extends over 14 amino acids.

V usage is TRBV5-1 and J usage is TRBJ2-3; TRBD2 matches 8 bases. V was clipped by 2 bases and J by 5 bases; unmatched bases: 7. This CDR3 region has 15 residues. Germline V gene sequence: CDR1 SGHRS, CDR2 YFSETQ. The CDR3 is CASSLLADPLDTQYF. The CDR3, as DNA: TGCGCCAGCAGCTTACTAGCGGACCCCCTAGATACGCAGTATTTT.

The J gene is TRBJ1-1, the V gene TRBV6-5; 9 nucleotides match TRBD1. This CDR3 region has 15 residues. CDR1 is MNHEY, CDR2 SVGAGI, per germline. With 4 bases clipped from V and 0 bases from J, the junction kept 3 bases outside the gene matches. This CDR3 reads CASSSHRGLNTEAFF. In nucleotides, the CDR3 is TGTGCCAGCAGTTCCCACAGGGGGCTGAACACTGAAGCTTTCTTT.

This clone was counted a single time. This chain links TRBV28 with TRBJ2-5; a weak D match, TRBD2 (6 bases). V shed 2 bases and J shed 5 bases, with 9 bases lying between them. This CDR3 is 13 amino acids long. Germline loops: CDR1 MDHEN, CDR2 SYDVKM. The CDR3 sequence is CASSLGTQETQYF. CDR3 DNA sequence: TGTGCCAGCAGTTTAGGGACTCAGGAGACCCAGTACTTC.

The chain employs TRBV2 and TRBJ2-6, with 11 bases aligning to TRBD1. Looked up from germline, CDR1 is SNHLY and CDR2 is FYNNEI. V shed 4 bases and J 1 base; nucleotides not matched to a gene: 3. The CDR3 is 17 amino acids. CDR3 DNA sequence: TGTGCCAGCAGTGGGGACAGGGGGGGGTCTGGGGCCAACGTCCTGACTTTC. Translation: CASSGDRGGSGANVLTF.

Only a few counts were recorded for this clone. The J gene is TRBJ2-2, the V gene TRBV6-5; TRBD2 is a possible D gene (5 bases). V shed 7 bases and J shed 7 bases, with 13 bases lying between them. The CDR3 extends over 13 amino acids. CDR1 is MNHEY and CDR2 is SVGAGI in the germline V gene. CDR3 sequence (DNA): TGTGCCAGCATTAGCGAGGTTAACGGGGAGCTGTTTTTT. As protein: CASISEVNGELFF.

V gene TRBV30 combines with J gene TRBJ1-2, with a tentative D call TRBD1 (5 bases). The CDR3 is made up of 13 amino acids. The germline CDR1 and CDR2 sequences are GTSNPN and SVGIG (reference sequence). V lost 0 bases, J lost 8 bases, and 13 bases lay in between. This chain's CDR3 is CAWSVLGAAGYTF. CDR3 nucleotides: TGTGCCTGGAGTGTTTTAGGGGCGGCAGGCTACACCTTC. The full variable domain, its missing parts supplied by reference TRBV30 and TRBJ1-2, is SQTIHQWPATLVQPVGSPLSLECTVEGTSNPNLYWYRQAAGRGLQLLFYSVGIGQISSEVPQNLSASRPQDRQFILSSKKLLLSDSGFYLCAWSVLGAAGYTFGSGTRLTVV.

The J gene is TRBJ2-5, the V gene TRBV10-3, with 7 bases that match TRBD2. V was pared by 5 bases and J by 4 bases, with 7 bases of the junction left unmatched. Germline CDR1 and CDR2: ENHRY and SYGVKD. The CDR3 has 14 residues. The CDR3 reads CAISPREEGETQYF. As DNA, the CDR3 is TGTGCCATCAGTCCCCGGGAGGAAGGAGAGACCCAGTACTTC.

CDR3 residues: CASSRTGETGDTQYF. The CDR3, as DNA: TGTGCCAGCAGTCGAACAGGGGAAACCGGGGATACGCAGTATTTT. This rearrangement joins TRBV2 to TRBJ2-3; 7 positions agree with TRBD1. The CDR3 is made up of 15 amino acids. Germline CDR1 and CDR2: SNHLY and FYNNEI. Trimming cost V 5 bases and J 6 bases; bases outside gene matches: 11. The variable domain in full, with the rest retrieved from reference TRBV2 and TRBJ2-3, is EPEVTQTPSHQVTQMGQEVILRCVPISNHLYFYWYRQILGQKVEFLVSFYNNEISEKSEIFDDQFSVERPDGSNFTLKIRSTKLEDSAMYFCASSRTGETGDTQYFGPGTRLTVL.

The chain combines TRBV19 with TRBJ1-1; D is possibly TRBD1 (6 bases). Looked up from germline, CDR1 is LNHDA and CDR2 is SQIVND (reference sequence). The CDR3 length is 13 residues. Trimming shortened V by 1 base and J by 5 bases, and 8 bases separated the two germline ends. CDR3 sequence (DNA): TGTGCCAGTAGTATAGGACAGGCAACTGAAGCTTTCTTT. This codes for CASSIGQATEAFF.

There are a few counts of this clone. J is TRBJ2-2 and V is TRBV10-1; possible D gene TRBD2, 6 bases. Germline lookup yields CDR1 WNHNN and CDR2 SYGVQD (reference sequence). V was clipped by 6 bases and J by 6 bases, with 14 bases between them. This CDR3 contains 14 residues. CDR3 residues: CASRPDGEAGELFF. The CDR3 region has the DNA TGCGCCAGCAGGCCGGACGGGGAGGCCGGGGAGCTGTTTTTT.

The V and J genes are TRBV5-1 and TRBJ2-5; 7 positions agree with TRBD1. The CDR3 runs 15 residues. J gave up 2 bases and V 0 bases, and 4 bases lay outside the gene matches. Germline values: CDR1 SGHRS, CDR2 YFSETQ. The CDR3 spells CASSLAGDRQETQYF. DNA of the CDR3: TGCGCCAGCAGCTTGGCAGGGGACAGACAAGAGACCCAGTACTTC. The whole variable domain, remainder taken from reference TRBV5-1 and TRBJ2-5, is KAGVTQTPRYLIKTRGQQVTLSCSPISGHRSVSWYQQTPGQGLQFLFEYFSETQRNKGNFPGRFSGRQFSNSRSEMNVSTLELGDSALYLCASSLAGDRQETQYFGPGTRLLVL.

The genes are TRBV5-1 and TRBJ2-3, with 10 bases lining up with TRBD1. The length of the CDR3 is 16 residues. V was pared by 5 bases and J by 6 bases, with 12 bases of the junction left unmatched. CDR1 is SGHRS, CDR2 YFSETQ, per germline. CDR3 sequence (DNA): TGCGCCAGCAGACCCGGGGACAGGGGCGGCAGGGATACGCAGTATTTT. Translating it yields CASRPGDRGGRDTQYF.